This paragraph reports one T cell receptor beta chain. This CDR3 is 16 amino acids long. Germline V gives CDR1 LGHNA, CDR2 YSLEER. V was cut by 0 bases and J by 5 bases, with 17 bases left in between. The source of the sample is a study of T cells in Graves' hyperthyroidism and ophthalmopathy. Study details: Peripheral blood samples were taken at initial diagnosis, prior to any treatment.

These patients, aged 18 to 65, had recently diagnosed hyperthyroidism lasting under 2 months. RNA transcripts provided the source from which TCR beta CDR3 regions were amplified. Researchers ran a first-round RT-PCR on the TCR CDR3 using the HTBI primer set. In TCRdb, the multiplex PCR reads were re-called with MiXCR into one record per CDR3 protein. The table includes approximately 740,000 distinct CDR3 sequences, around 13% detected once. Specimen: blood. The chain joins TRBV4-3 to TRBJ2-7; D gene uncertain. The TCR was taken from a woman between 18 and 30 years old with Graves' hyperthyroidism. This CDR3 is CASSQDPFLTRDEQYF. Here the CDR3 DNA reads TGCGCCAGCAGCCAAGATCCATTTTTGACTCGGGACGAGCAGTACTTC.